The 12 T cell receptor beta chains presented below share a single source sample, sequenced in a study of blood T cell repertoires in COVID-19. Measured with immunoSEQ multiplex PCR; TCRdb has only the in-frame clones, and not every one. The sample yields over 130,000 clones, 65% to 90% seen once. The material sequenced was peripheral blood. The receptors were sampled from a man between 70 and 80 years old with acute or convalescent COVID-19.

This rearrangement joins TRBV19 to TRBJ2-3; maybe TRBD1 (5 bases). This CDR3 comprises 14 residues. Trimming cost V 3 bases and J 2 bases, with 9 bases left between them. CDR1 and CDR2 (germline): LNHDA, SQIVND (reference sequence). The CDR3 loop is CASSIGADTDTQYF. CDR3 nucleotide sequence: TGTGCCAGTAGTATTGGGGCAGACACAGATACGCAGTATTTT.

The rearrangement joins TRBV5-1 to TRBJ1-5; the D gene is possibly TRBD1 (5 bases). Germline CDR1 is SGHRS and CDR2 is YFSETQ. Trimming removed 2 bases at V and 5 bases at J, with 14 bases between. This CDR3 has 15 amino acids. In nucleotides, the CDR3 is TGCGCCAGCAGCTTAGAGGGGCGCGGGGATCAGCCCCAGCATTTT. It is translated as CASSLEGRGDQPQHF.

The CDR3 sequence: CASSYGTGLNTGELFF. DNA of the CDR3: TGTGCCAGCAGTTACGGGACAGGACTGAACACCGGGGAGCTGTTTTTT. V gene TRBV6-2 or TRBV6-3 combines with J gene TRBJ2-2, with 8 positions matching TRBD1. Germline CDR1 and CDR2: MNHEY and SVGEGT. The CDR3 is made up of 16 amino acids. The J segment lost 1 base and the V segment lost 2 bases, leaving 3 bases of the junction unmatched.

This chain joins TRBV29-1 and TRBJ2-5; TRBD1 matches 8 bases. The CDR3 covers 15 residues. Germline values: CDR1 SQVTM, CDR2 ANQGSEA. The ends lost 7 bases at V and 13 bases at J; junction bases unmatched: 23. CDR3 sequence (DNA): TGCAGCGGCTGGGGTCTGGCAGGGGGCGCTCCCAGGCCGTACTTC. Amino acid sequence: CSGWGLAGGAPRPYF.

This clone came up once. The chain is built from TRBV5-1 and TRBJ2-2, with no clear D. Trimming pared 0 bases from V and 4 bases from J, leaving 10 bases between. Germline assignment: CDR1 SGHRS and CDR2 YFSETQ. This CDR3 has 15 amino acids. The CDR3: CASSLAQVGTGELFF. In DNA, the CDR3 is TGCGCCAGCAGCTTGGCCCAGGTGGGCACCGGGGAGCTGTTTTTT.

This clone was observed once. The chain couples TRBV19 to TRBJ2-1, with D hard to call. The CDR3 is 11 amino acids. V was clipped by 3 bases and J by 9 bases, with 6 bases between them. Germline-derived CDR1 and CDR2 are LNHDA and SQIVND (reference sequence). The CDR3 bases are TGTGCCAGTAGTATTCGCGCTGAGCAGTTCTTC. As protein: CASSIRAEQFF.

This clone appeared once. This sequence joins TRBV27 and TRBJ1-2; tentatively, D is TRBD1 (5 bases). Trimming stripped 8 bases from V and 4 bases from J, with 17 bases between. The CDR3 loop spans 14 amino acids. The germline V gene encodes CDR1 MNHEY and CDR2 SMNVEV (reference sequence). Here the CDR3 DNA reads TGTGCCAGCGCCCCGGGGGGACGTTCCTATGGCTACACCTTC. Translation: CASAPGGRSYGYTF.

The chain uses TRBV9 and TRBJ2-3; the match to TRBD2 covers 12 bases. After removal of 1 base from V and 1 base from J, the junction contained 1 base not matched to a gene. The V gene's germline CDR1 is SGDLS and CDR2 YYNGEE. The CDR3 loop spans 16 amino acids. CDR3 coding DNA: TGTGCCAGCAGCGTACTAGCGGGAGGGGGCACAGATACGCAGTATTTT. The encoded protein is CASSVLAGGGTDTQYF.

For the CDR3, the DNA is TGTGCCAGCAGTTCTACCGAAAACACTGAAGCTTTCTTT. Translating gives CASSSTENTEAFF. The V gene is TRBV3-1 (or the pseudogene TRBV3-2), the J gene TRBJ1-1; D not resolved. From germline, CDR1 is LGHDT and CDR2 YNNKEL (reference sequence). Trimming took 6 bases from V and 2 from J, leaving 10 bases between them. The CDR3 extends over 13 amino acids.

The chain uses TRBV7-9 and TRBJ1-1; D gene unclear. The CDR3 sequence is 14 residues long. Germline V gene sequence: CDR1 SEHNR, CDR2 FQNEAQ (reference sequence). The V and J ends lost 1 base and 0 bases respectively, with 6 bases between them. This CDR3 reads CASSLGRLNTEAFF. The CDR3 region has the DNA TGTGCCAGCAGCTTAGGCAGGCTGAACACTGAAGCTTTCTTT.

V and J are TRBV7-2 and TRBJ1-6, with unresolved D. Trimming took off 5 bases at V and 5 bases at J, with 16 bases between the two ends. This CDR3 contains 16 residues. Per germline, CDR1 SGHTA and CDR2 FQGNSA. DNA for the CDR3: TGTGCCAGCAGCGATGGGGAGACGGCAAATAATTCACCCCTCCACTTT. Residues: CASSDGETANNSPLHF.

This chain links TRBV12-3 or TRBV12-4 with TRBJ2-3, with a possible D match to TRBD2 (5 bases). There are 11 residues in the CDR3. The V end was cut by 7 bases, the J end by 5 bases, with 7 bases between. CDR3 coding DNA: TGTGCCAGCACGGGGATAGATACGCAGTATTTT. Translation: CASTGIDTQYF.